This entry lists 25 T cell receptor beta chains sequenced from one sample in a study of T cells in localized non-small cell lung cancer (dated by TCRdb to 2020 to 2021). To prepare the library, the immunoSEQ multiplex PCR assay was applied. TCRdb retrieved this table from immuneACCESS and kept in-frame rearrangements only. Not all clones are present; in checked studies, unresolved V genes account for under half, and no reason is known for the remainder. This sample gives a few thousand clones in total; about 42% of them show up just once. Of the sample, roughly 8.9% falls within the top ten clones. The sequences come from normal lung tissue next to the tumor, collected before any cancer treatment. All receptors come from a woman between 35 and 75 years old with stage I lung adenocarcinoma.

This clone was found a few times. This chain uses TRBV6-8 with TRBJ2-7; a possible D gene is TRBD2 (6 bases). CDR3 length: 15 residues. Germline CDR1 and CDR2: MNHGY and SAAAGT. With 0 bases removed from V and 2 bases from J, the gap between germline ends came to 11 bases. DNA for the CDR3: TGTGCCAGCAGTTACTCGGGACTTTCCGCCTACGAGCAGTACTTC. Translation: CASSYSGLSAYEQYF.

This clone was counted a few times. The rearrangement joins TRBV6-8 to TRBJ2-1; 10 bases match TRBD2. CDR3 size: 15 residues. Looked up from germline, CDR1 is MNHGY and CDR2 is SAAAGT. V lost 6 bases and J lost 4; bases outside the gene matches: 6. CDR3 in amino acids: CASRTRAGGYNEQFF. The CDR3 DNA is TGTGCCAGCAGGACAAGAGCGGGAGGGTACAATGAGCAGTTCTTC.

The CDR3 DNA reads TGTGCCAGTAGTATACGGGCGAGAAGCTCCTACAATGAGCAGTTCTTC. Its protein product is CASSIRARSSYNEQFF. V is TRBV19 and J is TRBJ2-1; unclear D gene. Trimming shortened V by 2 bases and J by 0 bases, and 11 bases separated the two germline ends. The CDR3 is 16 amino acids. Per germline, CDR1 LNHDA and CDR2 SQIVND (reference sequence).

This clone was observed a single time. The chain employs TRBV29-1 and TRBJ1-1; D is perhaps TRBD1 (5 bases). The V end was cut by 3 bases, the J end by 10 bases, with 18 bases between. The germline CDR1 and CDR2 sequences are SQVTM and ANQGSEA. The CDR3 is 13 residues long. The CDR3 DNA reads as TGCAGCGTTGAGGGGCAGTCACTGTTCGGAGCTTTCTTT. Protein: CSVEGQSLFGAFF.

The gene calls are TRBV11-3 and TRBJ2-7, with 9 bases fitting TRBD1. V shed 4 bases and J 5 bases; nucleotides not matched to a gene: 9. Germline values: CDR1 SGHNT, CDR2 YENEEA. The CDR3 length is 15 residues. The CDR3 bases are TGTGCCAGCAGCTCGGCCGGGACAGGGAGCCACGAGCAGTACTTC. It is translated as CASSSAGTGSHEQYF. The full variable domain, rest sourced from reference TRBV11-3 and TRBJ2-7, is EAGVVQSPRYKIIEKKQPVAFWCNPISGHNTLYWYLQNLGQGPELLIRYENEEAVDDSQLPKDRFSAERLKGVDSTLKIQPAELGDSAVYLCASSSAGTGSHEQYFGPGTRLTVT.

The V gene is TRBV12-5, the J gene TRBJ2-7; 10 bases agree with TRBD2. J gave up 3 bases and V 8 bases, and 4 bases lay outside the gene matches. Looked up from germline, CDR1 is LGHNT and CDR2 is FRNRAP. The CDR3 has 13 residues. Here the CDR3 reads CASSAGGVYEQYF. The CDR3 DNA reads TGTGCTAGTTCAGCGGGAGGGGTCTACGAGCAGTACTTC.

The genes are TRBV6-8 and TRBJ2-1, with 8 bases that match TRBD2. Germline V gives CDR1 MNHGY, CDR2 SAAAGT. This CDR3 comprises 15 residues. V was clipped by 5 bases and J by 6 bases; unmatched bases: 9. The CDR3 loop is CASSDQAGVFNEQFF. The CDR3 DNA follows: TGTGCCAGCAGTGATCAAGCGGGGGTTTTCAATGAGCAGTTCTTC.

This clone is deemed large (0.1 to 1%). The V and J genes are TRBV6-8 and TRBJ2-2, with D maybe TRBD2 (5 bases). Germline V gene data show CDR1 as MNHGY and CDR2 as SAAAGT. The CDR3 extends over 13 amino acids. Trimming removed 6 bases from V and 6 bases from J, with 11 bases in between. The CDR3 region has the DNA TGTGCCAGCAGCCGCCCCGGGGCCGGGGAGCTGTTTTTT. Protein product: CASSRPGAGELFF.

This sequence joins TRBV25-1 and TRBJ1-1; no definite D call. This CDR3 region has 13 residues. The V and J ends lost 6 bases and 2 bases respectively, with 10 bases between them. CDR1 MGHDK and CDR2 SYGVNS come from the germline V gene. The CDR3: CASRSMGNTEAFF. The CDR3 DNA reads TGTGCCAGCAGGTCCATGGGAAACACTGAAGCTTTCTTT.

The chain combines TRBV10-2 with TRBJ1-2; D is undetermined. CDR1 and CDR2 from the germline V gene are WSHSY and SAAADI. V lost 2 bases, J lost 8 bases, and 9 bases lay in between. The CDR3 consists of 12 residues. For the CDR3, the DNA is TGCGCCAGCAGTGAGATTAGGTTCGGCTACACCTTC. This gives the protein CASSEIRFGYTF.

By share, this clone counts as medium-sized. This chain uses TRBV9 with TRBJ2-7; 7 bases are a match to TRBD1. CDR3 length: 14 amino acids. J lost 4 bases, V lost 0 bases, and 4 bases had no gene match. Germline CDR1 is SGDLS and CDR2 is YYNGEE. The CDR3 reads CASSVGDRKYEQYF. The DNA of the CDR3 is TGTGCCAGCAGCGTAGGGGACAGAAAATACGAGCAGTACTTC.

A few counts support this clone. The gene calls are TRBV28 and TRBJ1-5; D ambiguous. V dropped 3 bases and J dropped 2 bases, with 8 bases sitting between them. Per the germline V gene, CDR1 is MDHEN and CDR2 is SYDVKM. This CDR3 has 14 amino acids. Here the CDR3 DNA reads TGTGCCAGCAGTTTCATGAGAGGCAATCAGCCCCAGCATTTT. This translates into CASSFMRGNQPQHF.

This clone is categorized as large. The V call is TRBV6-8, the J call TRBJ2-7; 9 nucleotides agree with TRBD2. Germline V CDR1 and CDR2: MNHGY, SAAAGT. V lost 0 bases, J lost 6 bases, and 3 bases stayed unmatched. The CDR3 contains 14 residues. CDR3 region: CASSYSGTSREQYF. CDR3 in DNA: TGTGCCAGCAGTTACTCCGGGACTAGCCGCGAGCAGTACTTC.

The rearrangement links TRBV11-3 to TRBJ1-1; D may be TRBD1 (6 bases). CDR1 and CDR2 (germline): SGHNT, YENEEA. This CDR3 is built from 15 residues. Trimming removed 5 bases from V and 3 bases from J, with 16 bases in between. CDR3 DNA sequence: TGTGCCAGCAGCCCCACGAGGGCAGGGGACACTGAAGCTTTCTTT. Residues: CASSPTRAGDTEAFF. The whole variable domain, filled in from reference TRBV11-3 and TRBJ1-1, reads EAGVVQSPRYKIIEKKQPVAFWCNPISGHNTLYWYLQNLGQGPELLIRYENEEAVDDSQLPKDRFSAERLKGVDSTLKIQPAELGDSAVYLCASSPTRAGDTEAFFGQGTRLTVV.

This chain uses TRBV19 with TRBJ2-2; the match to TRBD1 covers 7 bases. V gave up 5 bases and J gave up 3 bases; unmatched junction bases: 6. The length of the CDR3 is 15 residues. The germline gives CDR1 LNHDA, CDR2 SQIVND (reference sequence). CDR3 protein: CASSQGEMDTGELFF. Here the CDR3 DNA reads TGTGCCAGTAGTCAGGGGGAAATGGACACCGGGGAGCTGTTTTTT.

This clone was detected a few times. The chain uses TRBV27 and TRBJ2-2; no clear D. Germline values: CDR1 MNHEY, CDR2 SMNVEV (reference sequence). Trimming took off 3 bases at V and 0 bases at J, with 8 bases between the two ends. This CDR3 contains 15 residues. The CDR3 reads CASSFGNANTGELFF. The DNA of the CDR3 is TGTGCCAGCAGTTTTGGAAACGCGAACACCGGGGAGCTGTTTTTT.

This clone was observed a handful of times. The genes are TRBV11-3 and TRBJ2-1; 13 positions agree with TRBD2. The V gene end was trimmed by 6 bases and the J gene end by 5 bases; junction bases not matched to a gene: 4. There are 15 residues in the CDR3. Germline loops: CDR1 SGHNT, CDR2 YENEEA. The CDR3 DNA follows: TGTGCCAGCAGTCCCGGGACTAGCGGGGACAATGAGCAGTTCTTC. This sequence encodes CASSPGTSGDNEQFF.

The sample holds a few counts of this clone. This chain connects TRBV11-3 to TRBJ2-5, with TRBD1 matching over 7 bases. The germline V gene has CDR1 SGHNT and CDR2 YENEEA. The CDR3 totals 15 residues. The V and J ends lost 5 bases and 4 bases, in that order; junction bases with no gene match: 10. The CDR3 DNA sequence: TGTGCCAGCAGCCCCGGTCGACAGGGAACAGAGACCCAGTACTTC. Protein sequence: CASSPGRQGTETQYF.

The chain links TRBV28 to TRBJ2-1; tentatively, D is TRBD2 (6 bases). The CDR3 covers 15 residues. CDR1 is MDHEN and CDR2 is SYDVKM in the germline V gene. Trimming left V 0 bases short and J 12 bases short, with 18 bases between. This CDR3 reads CASSLWGETRGAQFF. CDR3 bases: TGTGCCAGCAGTTTATGGGGCGAGACTAGAGGGGCGCAGTTCTTC. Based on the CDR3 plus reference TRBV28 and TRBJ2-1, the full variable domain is DVKVTQSSRYLVKRTGEKVFLECVQDMDHENMFWYRQDPGLGLRLIYFSYDVKMKEKGDIPEGYSVSREKKERFSLILESASTNQTSMYLCASSLWGETRGAQFFGPGTRLTVL.

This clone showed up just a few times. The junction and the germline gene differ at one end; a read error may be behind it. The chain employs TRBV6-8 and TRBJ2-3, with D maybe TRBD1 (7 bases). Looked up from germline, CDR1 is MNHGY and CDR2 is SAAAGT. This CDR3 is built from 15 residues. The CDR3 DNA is TGTGCCAGCAGTGACTCGGAGGGGGCGACAGATACGCAGTATTTT. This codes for CASSDSEGATDTQYF.

The DNA for the CDR3 is TGTGCCACCAGGGGGGGGGACAGCGGATCCTACGAGCAGTTCTTC. Protein sequence: CATRGGDSGSYEQFF. The V gene is TRBV28, the J gene TRBJ2-7, with D perhaps being TRBD1 or TRBD2 (7 bases each). The J call is in doubt because the DNA end fits TRBJ2-1 better. Germline V gene lookup returns CDR1 MDHEN and CDR2 SYDVKM. The CDR3 runs 15 residues.

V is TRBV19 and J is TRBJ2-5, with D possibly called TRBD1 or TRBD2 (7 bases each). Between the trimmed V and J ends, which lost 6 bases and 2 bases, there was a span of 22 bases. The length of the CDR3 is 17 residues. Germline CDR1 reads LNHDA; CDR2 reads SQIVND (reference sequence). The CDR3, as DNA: TGTGCCAGTAGCCGAACAAACAGGGGCGGGAGTCAAGAGACCCAGTACTTC. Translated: CASSRTNRGGSQETQYF.

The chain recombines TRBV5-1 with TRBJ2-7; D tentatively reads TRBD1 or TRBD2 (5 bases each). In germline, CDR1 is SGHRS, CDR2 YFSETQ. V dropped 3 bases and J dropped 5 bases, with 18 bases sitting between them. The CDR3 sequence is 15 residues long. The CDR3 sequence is CASSYSGSGSDEQYF. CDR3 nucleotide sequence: TGCGCCAGCAGCTACTCAGGGTCGGGGTCCGACGAGCAGTACTTC.

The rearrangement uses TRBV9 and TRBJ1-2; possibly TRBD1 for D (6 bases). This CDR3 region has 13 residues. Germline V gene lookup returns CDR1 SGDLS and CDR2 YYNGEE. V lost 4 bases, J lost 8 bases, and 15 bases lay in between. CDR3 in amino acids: CASSPRGRDGYTF. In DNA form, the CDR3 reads TGTGCCAGCAGCCCCAGGGGAAGGGACGGCTACACCTTC.

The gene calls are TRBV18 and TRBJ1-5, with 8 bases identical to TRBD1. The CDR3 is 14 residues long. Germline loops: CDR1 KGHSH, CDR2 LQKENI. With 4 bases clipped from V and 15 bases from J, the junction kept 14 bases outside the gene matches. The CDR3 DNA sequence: TGTGCCAGCTCACGACGGGGACAGGAGGGGAATCCGCATTTT. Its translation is CASSRRGQEGNPHF.